The text below deals with one TCR beta chain. The antigen it recognizes is unknown. The sample is drawn from a study of monozygotic twins with inflammatory bowel disease (dated by TCRdb to 2018 to 2020). Describing the broader study: The complete study included approximately 28 monozygotic twin pairs: 19 IBD-discordant Danish pairs and nine German pairs, of which four were IBD-concordant and five were IBD-discordant. Within discordant pairs, disease-associated traits were sought mainly by comparing IBD patients with their genetically identical healthy co-twins. Each individual had, on average, about 151 000 unique TCRalpha sequences and 181 000 unique TCRbeta sequences available for analysis. What the authors observed across the whole study: No single strong signal or clonotype linked to IBD turned up in the results, so the idea that one exists was not supported. Compared with healthy twins, IBD patients shared fewer clonotypes with other individuals, and the difference was most pronounced in patients with signs of disease activity. Because patients received different immunosuppressive treatments, the repertoires may have picked up extra background noise and variability between individuals. No difference in repertoire similarity was observed between concordant and discordant twins, possibly owing to limited statistical power. Distinction between different T cell subtypes could not be achieved in the analysis. Measured by the inverse Simpson index, TCRbeta repertoire diversity was lower in IBD patients than in their healthy co-twins.

Libraries were built with 5' RACE. Each TCR library was prepared from around 3,400 ng of total RNA. For each sample, cDNA synthesis with SMARTScribe reverse transcriptase was split into eight separate reactions. During cDNA synthesis, unique molecular identifiers containing a 6-nucleotide sample barcode were introduced by template switching. TCRalpha and TCRbeta cDNA was amplified in two nested PCRs of about 17 and 10 cycles, and bead purification was carried out after each PCR. Before amplification, the cDNA was treated with uracil DNA-glycosylase and purified using the QIAquick PCR purification kit. In the second PCR, Illumina TruSeq-compatible adapters and sample-specific barcodes were added. TapeStation and Qubit were used to check library quality and concentration, and roughly 4.8 ng of each library went into the pool. The pooled libraries were sequenced with 2 x 100 bp reads and custom sequencing primers on an Illumina HiSeq2500 single-index Rapid Run. Per the original workflow: MiGEC version 1.2.6 was used for UMI-based consensus assembly, which corrected PCR and sequencing errors. MiXCR version 2.1.1 was used for V(D)J alignment, clonotype assembly and CDR3 extraction. Normalisation of gene usage, clonotype sharing and MAIT/NKT TCR abundance was achieved by analysing the top 1000, 10 000 and 20 000 clonotypes per sample. Diversity was computed as the inverse Simpson index with the vegan R package after downsampling to 27 000 UMIs. Statistical testing used paired Mann-Whitney U tests on the discordant twin pairs and applied Benjamini-Hochberg correction for multiple testing. TCRdb reprocessed the reads, so every CDR3 protein sequence counts as one entry and DNA is not shown. These V and J calls derive from TCRdb rather than the authors' analysis. The sample table records nearly 45,000 distinct CDR3 sequences. The ten largest clones take up about 5% of the sample.

The CDR3 runs 12 residues from the cysteine to the phenylalanine. This entry has no DNA. The germline V gene (reference sequence) sets CDR1 to WNHNN and CDR2 to SYGVQD. From each donor, an approximately 2.5 ml peripheral blood sample was collected into PAXgene tubes and stored at -80 degrees C. Without any T cell sorting, total RNA was extracted from whole blood using the PAXgene blood miRNA kit on an automated QIAcube. Peripheral blood from monozygotic twin pairs, either concordant or discordant for inflammatory bowel disease, underwent deep TCRalpha and TCRbeta repertoire profiling that used unique molecular barcoding. Smoking habits were recorded for all twin pairs, and each individual was classified as a current, former or never smoker.

This sequence originates from a human donor with ulcerative colitis or Crohn's disease, or a healthy co-twin of an affected twin (not recorded which). Sequencing was carried out using blood. Recombination linked TRBV10-1 to TRBJ1-1. CDR3 sequence: CASSDDTTEAFF.